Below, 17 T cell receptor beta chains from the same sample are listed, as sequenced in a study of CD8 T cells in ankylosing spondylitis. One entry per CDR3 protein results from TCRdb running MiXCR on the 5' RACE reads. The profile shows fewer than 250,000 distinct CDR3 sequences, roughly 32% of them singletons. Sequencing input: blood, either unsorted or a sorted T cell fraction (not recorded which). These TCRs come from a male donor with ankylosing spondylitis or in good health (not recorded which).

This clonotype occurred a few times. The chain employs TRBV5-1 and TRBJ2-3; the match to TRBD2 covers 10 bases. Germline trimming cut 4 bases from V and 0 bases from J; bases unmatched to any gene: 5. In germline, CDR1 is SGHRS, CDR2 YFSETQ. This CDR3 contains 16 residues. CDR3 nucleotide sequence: TGCGCCAGCAGCCGGAGGACTAGCGGTAGCACAGATACGCAGTATTTT. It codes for CASSRRTSGSTDTQYF.

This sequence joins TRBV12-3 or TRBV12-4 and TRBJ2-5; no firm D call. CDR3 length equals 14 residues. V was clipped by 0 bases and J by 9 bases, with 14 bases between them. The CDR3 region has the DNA TGTGCCAGCAGTTTAGCGGGTGGCATGCAAGCCCAGTACTTC. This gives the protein CASSLAGGMQAQYF.

DNA of the CDR3: TGTGCCAGCAGCTACGGGACAGGGTCGGGCATTCAGTACTTC. Amino acid sequence: CASSYGTGSGIQYF. The chain is built from TRBV7-2 and TRBJ2-4; 9 nucleotides line up with TRBD1. Trimming at V came to 4 bases and at J to 9 bases, leaving 7 bases not matched to a gene. Germline lookup yields CDR1 SGHTA and CDR2 FQGNSA. There are 14 residues in the CDR3. Looking up the rest from reference TRBV7-2 and TRBJ2-4 gives the full variable domain: GAGVSQSPSNKVTEKGKDVELRCDPISGHTALYWYRQSLGQGLEFLIYFQGNSAPDKSGLPSDRFSAERTGGSVSTLTIQRTQQEDSAVYLCASSYGTGSGIQYFGAGTRLSVL.

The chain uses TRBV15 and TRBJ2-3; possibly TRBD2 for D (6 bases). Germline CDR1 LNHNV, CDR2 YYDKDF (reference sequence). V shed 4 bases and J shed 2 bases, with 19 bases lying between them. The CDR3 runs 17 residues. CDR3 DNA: TGTGCCACCAGCACCGAAAAGGGACTTTCCCCCACAGATACGCAGTATTTT. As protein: CATSTEKGLSPTDTQYF.

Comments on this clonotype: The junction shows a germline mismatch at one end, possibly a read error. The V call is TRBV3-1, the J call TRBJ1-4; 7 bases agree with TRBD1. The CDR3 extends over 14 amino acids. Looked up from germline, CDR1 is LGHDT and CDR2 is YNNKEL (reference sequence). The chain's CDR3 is CASSPRGFGENLFF. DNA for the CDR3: TGTGCCAGCAGCCCCAGGGGGTTTGGGGAAAACCTGTTTTTT.

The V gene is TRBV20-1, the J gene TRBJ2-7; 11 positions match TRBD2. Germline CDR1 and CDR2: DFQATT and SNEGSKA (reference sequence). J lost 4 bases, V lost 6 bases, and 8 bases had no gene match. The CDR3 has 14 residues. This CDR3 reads CSARGTSGPYEQYF. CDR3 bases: TGCAGTGCAAGGGGGACTAGCGGACCTTACGAGCAGTACTTC.

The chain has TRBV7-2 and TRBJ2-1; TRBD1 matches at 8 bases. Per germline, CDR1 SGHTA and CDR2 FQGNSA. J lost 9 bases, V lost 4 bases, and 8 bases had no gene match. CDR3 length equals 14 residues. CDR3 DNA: TGTGCCAGCAGCTCAGGCCCGGACAGGGTTGAGCAGTTCTTC. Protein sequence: CASSSGPDRVEQFF.

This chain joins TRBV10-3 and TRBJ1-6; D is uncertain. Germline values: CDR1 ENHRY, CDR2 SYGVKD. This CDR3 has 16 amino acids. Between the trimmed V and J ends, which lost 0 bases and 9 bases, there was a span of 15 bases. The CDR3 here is CAISESFTFLGSPLHF. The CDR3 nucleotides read TGTGCCATCAGTGAGTCGTTCACTTTTTTAGGTTCACCCCTCCACTTT.

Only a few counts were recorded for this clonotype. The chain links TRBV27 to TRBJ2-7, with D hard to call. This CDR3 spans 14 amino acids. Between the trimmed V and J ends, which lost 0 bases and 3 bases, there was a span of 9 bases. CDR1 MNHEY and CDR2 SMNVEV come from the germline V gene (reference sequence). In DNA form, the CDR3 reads TGTGCCAGCAGTTTATCACCAGCAAACTACGAGCAGTACTTC. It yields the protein CASSLSPANYEQYF.

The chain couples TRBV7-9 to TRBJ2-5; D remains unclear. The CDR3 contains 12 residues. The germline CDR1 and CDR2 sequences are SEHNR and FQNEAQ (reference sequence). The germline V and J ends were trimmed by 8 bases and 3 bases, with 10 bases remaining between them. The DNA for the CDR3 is TGTGCCAGCGCTTGGGTCGAAGAGACCCAGTACTTC. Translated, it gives CASAWVEETQYF. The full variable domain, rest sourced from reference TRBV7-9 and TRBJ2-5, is DTGVSQNPRHKITKRGQNVTFRCDPISEHNRLYWYRQTLGQGPEFLTYFQNEAQLEKSRLLSDRFSAERPKGSFSTLEIQRTEQGDSAMYLCASAWVEETQYFGPGTRLLVL.

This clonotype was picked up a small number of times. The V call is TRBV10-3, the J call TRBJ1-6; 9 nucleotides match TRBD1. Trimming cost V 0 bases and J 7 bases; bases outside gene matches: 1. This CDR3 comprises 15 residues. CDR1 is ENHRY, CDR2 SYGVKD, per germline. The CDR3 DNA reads TGTGCCATCAGTGAGTCGGGGACAGGGAATTCACCCCTCCACTTT. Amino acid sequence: CAISESGTGNSPLHF.

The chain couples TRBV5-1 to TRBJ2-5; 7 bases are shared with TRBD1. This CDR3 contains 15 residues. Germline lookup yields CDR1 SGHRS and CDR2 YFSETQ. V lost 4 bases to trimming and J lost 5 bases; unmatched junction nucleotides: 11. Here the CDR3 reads CASSPTGTRGETQYF. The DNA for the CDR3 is TGCGCCAGCAGCCCTACCGGGACCAGGGGGGAGACCCAGTACTTC.

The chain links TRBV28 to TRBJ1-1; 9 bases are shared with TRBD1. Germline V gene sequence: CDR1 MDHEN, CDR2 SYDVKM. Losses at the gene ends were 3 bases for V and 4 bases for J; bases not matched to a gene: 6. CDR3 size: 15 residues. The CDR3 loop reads CASSLTGGLSTEAFF. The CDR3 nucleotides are TGTGCCAGCAGTTTGACAGGGGGTCTGAGCACTGAAGCTTTCTTT. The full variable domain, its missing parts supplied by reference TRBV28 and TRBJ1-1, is DVKVTQSSRYLVKRTGEKVFLECVQDMDHENMFWYRQDPGLGLRLIYFSYDVKMKEKGDIPEGYSVSREKKERFSLILESASTNQTSMYLCASSLTGGLSTEAFFGQGTRLTVV.

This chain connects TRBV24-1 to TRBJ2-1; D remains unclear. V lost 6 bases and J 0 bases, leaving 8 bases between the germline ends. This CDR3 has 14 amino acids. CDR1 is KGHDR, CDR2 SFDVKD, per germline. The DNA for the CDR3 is TGTGCCACCAGTAGCATCGGCTCCTACAATGAGCAGTTCTTC. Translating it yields CATSSIGSYNEQFF.

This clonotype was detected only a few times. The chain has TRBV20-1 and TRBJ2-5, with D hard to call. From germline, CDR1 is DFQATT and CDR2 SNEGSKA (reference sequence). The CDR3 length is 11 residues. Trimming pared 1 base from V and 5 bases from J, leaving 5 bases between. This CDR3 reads CSARGKETQYF. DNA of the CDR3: TGCAGTGCTAGAGGGAAGGAGACCCAGTACTTC.

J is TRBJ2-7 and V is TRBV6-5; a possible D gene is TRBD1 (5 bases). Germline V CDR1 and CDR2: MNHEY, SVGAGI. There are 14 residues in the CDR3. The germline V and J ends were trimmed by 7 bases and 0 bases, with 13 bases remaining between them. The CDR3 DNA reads TGTGCCAGCATTTTCGACAGTATCTCCTACGAGCAGTACTTC. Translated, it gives CASIFDSISYEQYF.

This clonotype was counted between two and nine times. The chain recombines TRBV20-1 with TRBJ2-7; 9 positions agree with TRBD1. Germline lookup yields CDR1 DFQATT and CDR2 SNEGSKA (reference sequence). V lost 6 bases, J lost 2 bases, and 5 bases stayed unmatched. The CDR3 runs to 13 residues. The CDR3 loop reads CSARDRVTYEQYF. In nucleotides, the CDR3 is TGCAGTGCCCGGGACAGGGTTACCTACGAGCAGTACTTC.